This is a list of T cell receptor beta chains from one sample in a study of T cells in Graves' hyperthyroidism and ophthalmopathy. TCRdb passed the multiplex PCR reads through MiXCR, listing each CDR3 protein once. Of about 420,000 distinct CDR3 sequences listed, around a sixth are singletons. The sample was blood. These receptors came from a woman under 30 with Graves' hyperthyroidism. CDR3s include the opening cysteine and the closing phenylalanine or tryptophan. Fields, in order: D gene, J gene, clone size, V gene, CDR3 DNA, CDR3 protein. D genes are given only for firm matches. Not all rows give a size; the values are once, few, many and, for expanded clones, a class.

.,TRBJ2-7,many,TRBV28,TGTGCCAGCAGTTCCTACACTTCCTACGAGCAGTACTTC,CASSSYTSYEQYF
.,TRBJ2-1,many,TRBV6-2/TRBV6-3,TGTGCCAGCAGTTACTCGGAGAAAACTCTCAGCTCCTACAATGAGCAGTTCTTC,CASSYSEKTLSSYNEQFF
TRBD1,TRBJ1-2,.,TRBV6-1,TGTGCCAGCATGCGGGACAGGGGAAATTTAAGAACCTATGGCTACACCTTC,CASMRDRGNLRTYGYTF
.,TRBJ2-3,many,TRBV9,TGTGCCAGCAGCGACTCAGTGGGGGCCGTGACCACAGATACGCAGTATTTT,CASSDSVGAVTTDTQYF
.,TRBJ1-3,few,TRBV19,TGTGCCAGTAGTTTACAACAGGGCGCCGGAAACACCATATATTTT,CASSLQQGAGNTIYF
.,TRBJ1-1,many,TRBV7-2,TGTGCCAGCAGCCCCCAGGCAAGGGGGACTGAAGCTTTCTTT,CASSPQARGTEAFF
TRBD1,TRBJ1-4,many,TRBV12-3/TRBV12-4,TGTGCCAGCACCGCGGGACAGGGGAGCGAAAAACTGTTTTTT,CASTAGQGSEKLFF
.,TRBJ1-4,few,TRBV15,TGTGCCACCAGCAGCGTCCGGGAAAAACTGTTTTTT,CATSSVREKLFF
.,TRBJ1-4,.,TRBV28,TGTGCCAGCGGAGTCGCGTTGGGCGAAAAACTGTTTTTT,CASGVALGEKLFF
TRBD1,TRBJ2-2,many,TRBV7-3,TGTGCCAGCAGCTTAACCGGACAGGGAACCGGGGAGCTGTTTTTT,CASSLTGQGTGELFF
TRBD1,TRBJ1-5,.,TRBV5-6,TGTGCCAGCAGATCCTCCGTCCGGGACAGGAATCAGCCCCAGCATTTT,CASRSSVRDRNQPQHF
.,TRBJ2-5,few,TRBV12-3/TRBV12-4,TGTGCCAGCAGTCCGGCGGGGAGAGAGACCCAGTACTTC,CASSPAGRETQYF
TRBD1,TRBJ1-2,many,TRBV12-3/TRBV12-4,TGTGCCAGCAGCCAACCCTCGACAGGGAGGAATAACTATGGCTACACCTTC,CASSQPSTGRNNYGYTF
.,TRBJ1-5,many,TRBV25-1,TGTGCCAGCAGTGAGGCTGGTAGAGGCGACGGTCAGCCCCAGCATTTT,CASSEAGRGDGQPQHF
.,TRBJ1-2,few,TRBV7-2,TGTGCCAGCAGCTTAGGTGAGATAGGCGGCTACACCTTC,CASSLGEIGGYTF
TRBD1,TRBJ2-2,many,TRBV29-1,TGCAGCGTTGAAGATTTGCAGGGGGCTCGCACCGGGGAGCTGTTTTTT,CSVEDLQGARTGELFF
.,TRBJ2-6,few,TRBV7-3,TGTGCCAGCAGCGCCCCCAGGGGGGTTGGGGCCAACGTCCTGACTTTC,CASSAPRGVGANVLTF
TRBD1,TRBJ1-1,many,TRBV6-1,TGTGCCAGCAGTGAAGTGGGACAGTGGAACACTGAAGCTTTCTTT,CASSEVGQWNTEAFF
.,TRBJ2-7,many,TRBV4-2,TGTGCCAGCAGCCCCTTAGGGGAGCCAGGGAGGGAGCAGTACTTC,CASSPLGEPGREQYF
.,TRBJ2-7,many,TRBV7-2,TGTGCCAGCAGCTTGCATGGGTTGCAGGTCTACGAGCAGTACTTC,CASSLHGLQVYEQYF
.,TRBJ1-2,.,TRBV6-2/TRBV6-3,TGTGCCAGCAGTTACTCGACCGGGGCGTTAGTAGGCGGCTACACCTTC,CASSYSTGALVGGYTF
TRBD1,TRBJ2-7,many,TRBV2,TGTGCCGGATGGTCACTCCGGGACAGGGCAGGGGAGCAGTACTTC,CAGWSLRDRAGEQYF
.,TRBJ1-6,many,TRBV6-1,TGTGCCAGCAGTCCACCCGCTTTCTCGACAGCTTATAATTCACCCCTCCACTTT,CASSPPAFSTAYNSPLHF
.,TRBJ1-5,.,TRBV28,TGTGCCAGCAGGATCAGGGTGGGCGAGCCGCCCCAGCATTTT,CASRIRVGEPPQHF
.,TRBJ2-7,many,TRBV20-1,TGCAGTGCTCCTACTTCTTTTCCCGGCGAGCAGTACTTC,CSAPTSFPGEQYF
.,TRBJ2-7,many,TRBV11-2,TGTGCCAGCAGCTCCCTAGGCAGCTACAAGCAGTACTTC,CASSSLGSYKQYF
TRBD2,TRBJ2-1,.,TRBV4-2,TGTGCCAGCAGCCATCTACCGGGACTAGCGGGAGACTCCGGCTACAATGAGCAGTTCTTC,CASSHLPGLAGDSGYNEQFF
.,TRBJ1-5,.,TRBV4-3,TGCGCCAGCAGCCAAAGGCGCAATCAGCCCCAGCATTTT,CASSQRRNQPQHF
TRBD2,TRBJ2-7,few,TRBV4-1,TGCGCCAGCAGCCAAACTAGCGGGACCTACGAGCAGTACTTC,CASSQTSGTYEQYF
.,TRBJ2-5,many,TRBV6-5,TGTGCCAGCAGTTACTCGAATAGAGGAGAGACCCAGTACTTC,CASSYSNRGETQYF
.,TRBJ2-7,few,TRBV5-1,TGCGCCAGCAGCCCCCTGGGATTCGTGGCGGACCGTAGCTACGAGCAGTACTTC,CASSPLGFVADRSYEQYF
TRBD1,TRBJ2-1,many,TRBV15,TGTGCCACCAGCAGAGAACGAGGGTCGAGCTCCGACAGGGGGCCAAATGAGCAGTTCTTC,CATSRERGSSSDRGPNEQFF
.,TRBJ2-5,many,TRBV20-1,TGCAGTGCTAGGGAAAGGGGACAAGAGACCCAGTACTTC,CSARERGQETQYF
.,TRBJ1-3,many,TRBV3-1,TGTGCCAGCAGCCAGAAGGCAGGCCAGGGAAACACCATATATTTT,CASSQKAGQGNTIYF
TRBD2,TRBJ2-3,many,TRBV3-1,TGTGCCAGCAGCCAATCCGGACTAGCGGGGACAGATACGCAGTATTTT,CASSQSGLAGTDTQYF
TRBD1,TRBJ2-1,few,TRBV20-1,TGCAGTGCTAGAAGCGGGGACAGGGCGTTTGAGCAGTTCTTC,CSARSGDRAFEQFF
.,TRBJ2-1,.,TRBV29-1,TGCAGCGTTGAAAAATTAAGGGACGGACACCCCTACAATGAGCAGTTCTTC,CSVEKLRDGHPYNEQFF
.,TRBJ1-1,many,TRBV2,TGTGCCAGCAGTGACCCACTAAGAGGCGAGATGAGGGGTCGGAACACTGAAGCTTTCTTT,CASSDPLRGEMRGRNTEAFF
TRBD1,TRBJ1-5,few,TRBV4-1,TGCGCCAGCAGCCAATTTATGGACAGGGCCAATCAGCCCCAGCATTTT,CASSQFMDRANQPQHF
TRBD1,TRBJ2-5,few,TRBV12-3/TRBV12-4,TGTGCCAGCAGCACCGGACAGGCCAAAGAGGCCCAGTACTTC,CASSTGQAKEAQYF
TRBD1,TRBJ2-7,many,TRBV28,TGTGCCAGCAGTCCAATAGGACAGGGGGGTAACTACGGGCAGTACTTC,CASSPIGQGGNYGQYF
.,TRBJ1-6,.,TRBV6-1,TGTGCCATTTCGTTATCGGGGTCTCTAGAATCACCCCTCCACTTT,CAISLSGSLESPLHF
TRBD2,TRBJ2-5,.,TRBV14,TGTGCCAGCAGCCAAGATTTGACTAGCGGGGGGGAGACCCAGTACTTC,CASSQDLTSGGETQYF
.,TRBJ2-2,few,TRBV9,TGTGCCAGCAGCGTTCTCCCTGGGGGGGGGCACACCGGGGAGCTGTTTTTT,CASSVLPGGGHTGELFF
TRBD2,TRBJ2-1,.,TRBV20-1,TGCAGTGCTAGAGGACTAGCGGGAGCCAAAGAGCAGTTCTTC,CSARGLAGAKEQFF
.,TRBJ2-7,.,TRBV20-1,TGCAGCGGCCGCGGGACATTCACGTCCGAGCAGTACTTC,CSGRGTFTSEQYF
.,TRBJ1-2,.,TRBV6-1,TGTGCCAGCACCCCAGGCGGGTTTACGGCGATTGGCTACACCTTC,CASTPGGFTAIGYTF